The sequence of this TCR beta chain was determined in a study of T cell responses to AZD1222 COVID-19 vaccine. TCRdb's copy holds only in-frame clones and misses some; the assay was immunoSEQ multiplex PCR. The table lists about 92,000 clones, around 88% of them singletons. V lost 0 bases to trimming and J lost 5 bases, with 8 bases between them. CDR3 size: 13 residues. The germline V gene encodes CDR1 SGDLS and CDR2 YYNGEE. V and J are TRBV9 and TRBJ1-1; D gene uncertain. This receptor was obtained from an adult in good health. The sequencing used peripheral blood, collected on day 0 of MenACWY control vaccination. The CDR3: CASSVDRETEAFF. CDR3 sequence (DNA): TGTGCCAGCAGCGTAGACCGGGAGACTGAAGCTTTCTTT.